The next 27 T cell receptor beta chains were all read from a single sample in a study of blood T cell repertoires in COVID-19. TCRdb keeps only in-frame clones here, not all; method: immunoSEQ multiplex PCR. The sample records 250,000 to 300,000 clones, roughly 89% being singletons. The sample comprised PBMCs or T cells enriched from blood (not recorded which). The receptors were sampled from a middle-aged man who had recovered from COVID-19.

This chain uses TRBV19 with TRBJ1-2; a weak D match, TRBD1 (6 bases). V lost 4 bases and J lost 5, with 17 bases in between. CDR1 is LNHDA and CDR2 is SQIVND in the germline V gene (reference sequence). The CDR3 extends over 15 amino acids. CDR3 protein: CASSNYRDSGYGYTF. For the CDR3, the DNA is TGTGCCAGTAGTAATTACAGGGATTCGGGGTATGGCTACACCTTC. Based on the CDR3 plus reference TRBV19 and TRBJ1-2, the full variable domain is DGGITQSPKYLFRKEGQNVTLSCEQNLNHDAMYWYRQDPGQGLRLIYYSQIVNDFQKGDIAEGYSVSREKKESFPLTVTSAQKNPTAFYLCASSNYRDSGYGYTFGSGTRLTVV.

This clone was seen just once. V and J are TRBV11-2 and TRBJ2-7; TRBD2 matches 12 bases. There are 19 residues in the CDR3. V dropped 4 bases and J dropped 1; count of bases not matched to a gene: 14. Germline V gene sequence: CDR1 SGHAT, CDR2 FQNNGV. CDR3 in amino acids: CASSSTTSGSSPPSYEQYF. In DNA form, the CDR3 reads TGTGCCAGCAGCTCAACGACTAGCGGGAGTTCCCCTCCGTCCTACGAGCAGTACTTC.

V usage is TRBV7-2 and J usage is TRBJ1-2; maybe TRBD1 (6 bases). V dropped 6 bases and J dropped 7 bases, with 15 bases sitting between them. CDR3 size: 13 residues. Germline V gene data show CDR1 as SGHTA and CDR2 as FQGNSA. CDR3 nucleotides: TGTGCCAGCAGGGTAACAGGGTCTGGTGGCTACACCTTC. This gives the protein CASRVTGSGGYTF.

The CDR3 loop is CASKTSYTDTQYF. The CDR3 DNA reads TGTGCCAGCAAGACTAGCTACACAGATACGCAGTATTTT. V is TRBV27 and J is TRBJ2-3; 7 nucleotides align to TRBD2. The V gene's germline CDR1 is MNHEY and CDR2 SMNVEV (reference sequence). With 7 bases clipped from V and 2 bases from J, the junction kept 3 bases outside the gene matches. The CDR3 is 13 amino acids.

The V gene is TRBV6-5, the J gene TRBJ1-1; D possibly corresponds to TRBD1 (5 bases). Germline V lookup: CDR1 MNHEY, CDR2 SVGAGI. This CDR3 comprises 13 residues. V lost 7 bases and J lost 5, with 14 bases in between. The CDR3 DNA is TGTGCCAGCAATCGGGACGGGGGTACTGAAGCTTTCTTT. Its translation is CASNRDGGTEAFF.

The rearrangement joins TRBV5-1 to TRBJ1-1, with TRBD1 as a possible D gene (5 bases). Germline V gene sequence: CDR1 SGHRS, CDR2 YFSETQ. V shed 0 bases and J shed 1 base, with 10 bases lying between them. The CDR3 consists of 15 residues. DNA of the CDR3: TGCGCCAGCAGCTTGGAGGACACATGGAACACTGAAGCTTTCTTT. It yields the protein CASSLEDTWNTEAFF.

This clone was seen only once. Written as DNA, the CDR3 is TGCGCCAGCAGCCAAGATTTCGACAGGCCTTATAATTCACCCCTCCACTTT. Translation: CASSQDFDRPYNSPLHF. The rearrangement links TRBV4-3 to TRBJ1-6; possibly TRBD1 for D (6 bases). CDR1 is LGHNA and CDR2 is YSLEER in the germline V gene. This CDR3 contains 17 residues. The V and J ends lost 0 bases and 4 bases respectively, with 13 bases between them.

The rearrangement links TRBV30 to TRBJ1-1; no definite D call. Trimming cost V 0 bases and J 3 bases, with 14 bases left between them. This CDR3 comprises 15 residues. CDR1 is GTSNPN and CDR2 is SVGIG in the germline V gene (reference sequence). The CDR3 loop is CAWSVRGAGDTEAFF. Here the CDR3 DNA reads TGTGCCTGGAGTGTGAGAGGCGCCGGGGACACTGAAGCTTTCTTT.

This clone occurred once. V and J are TRBV12-5 and TRBJ1-4; 7 positions agree with TRBD1. V lost 4 bases and J lost 5; bases outside the gene matches: 4. CDR1 and CDR2 from the germline V gene are LGHNT and FRNRAP. The CDR3 length is 14 residues. CDR3 loop: CASGSGQVNEKLFF. CDR3 bases: TGTGCTAGTGGTTCCGGACAGGTGAATGAAAAACTGTTTTTT. Full variable domain (rest looked up from reference TRBV12-5 and TRBJ1-4): DARVTQTPRHKVTEMGQEVTMRCQPILGHNTVFWYRQTMMQGLELLAYFRNRAPLDDSGMPKDRFSAEMPDATLATLKIQPSEPRDSAVYFCASGSGQVNEKLFFGSGTQLSVL.

CDR3 region: CSAFQYGYTF. CDR3 DNA sequence: TGCAGTGCTTTCCAATATGGCTACACCTTC. The rearrangement uses TRBV20-1 and TRBJ1-2, with D unresolved. Germline V gives CDR1 DFQATT, CDR2 SNEGSKA (reference sequence). V shed 5 bases and J shed 5 bases, with 6 bases lying between them. This CDR3 contains 10 residues.

The V and J genes are TRBV11-2 and TRBJ2-3, with 8 bases matching TRBD1. The CDR3 totals 17 residues. J was trimmed by 6 bases and V by 5 bases; bases with no gene match: 16. The germline V gene has CDR1 SGHAT and CDR2 FQNNGV. The DNA of the CDR3 is TGTGCCAGCAGCGTCTCCAGTGAGGACAGGGTGTGGGATACGCAGTATTTT. It yields the protein CASSVSSEDRVWDTQYF.

The chain carries TRBV4-2 and TRBJ2-7; 8 nucleotides agree with TRBD2. Germline CDR1 is LGHNA and CDR2 is YNFKEQ. J lost 0 bases, V lost 1 base, and 5 bases had no gene match. The CDR3 loop spans 16 amino acids. Here the CDR3 DNA reads TGTGCCAGCAGCCAAGTTGGCGGGGGGAGCTCCTACGAGCAGTACTTC. This translates into CASSQVGGGSSYEQYF.

The chain carries TRBV3-1 (or the pseudogene TRBV3-2) and TRBJ2-3; no reliable D call. Trimming removed 1 base from V and 2 bases from J, with 4 bases in between. The germline CDR1 and CDR2 sequences are LGHDT and YNNKEL (reference sequence). The CDR3 runs to 13 residues. Here the CDR3 reads CASSQVVTDTQYF. The CDR3, as DNA: TGTGCCAGCAGCCAAGTAGTCACAGATACGCAGTATTTT.

The genes are TRBV12-3 or TRBV12-4 and TRBJ2-5, with D perhaps matching TRBD2 (6 bases). There are 13 residues in the CDR3. The ends were cut back, 6 bases at V and 5 bases at J, with 13 bases in the middle. The CDR3 DNA reads TGTGCCAGCAGACCCCCCGCGGGGGAGACCCAGTACTTC. This gives the protein CASRPPAGETQYF.

The gene calls are TRBV10-1 and TRBJ2-2; a possible D gene is TRBD2 (5 bases). Germline CDR1 and CDR2: WNHNN and SYGVQD (reference sequence). CDR3 length: 15 residues. V was cut by 8 bases and J by 4 bases, with 17 bases left in between. CDR3 sequence (DNA): TGCGCCAGCTCCCGAGGAGGTCCGGGCACCGGGGAGCTGTTTTTT. It translates to CASSRGGPGTGELFF.

The chain combines TRBV19 with TRBJ1-1; 9 bases map to TRBD1. There are 15 residues in the CDR3. After removal of 5 bases from V and 5 bases from J, the junction contained 9 bases not matched to a gene. CDR1 LNHDA and CDR2 SQIVND come from the germline V gene (reference sequence). Written as DNA, the CDR3 is TGTGCCAGTAGTGCCAAGGACAGGGGAGTAACTGAAGCTTTCTTT. Protein: CASSAKDRGVTEAFF.

The V call is TRBV5-4, the J call TRBJ1-1; a possible D gene is TRBD1 (6 bases). With 4 bases removed from V and 7 bases from J, the gap between germline ends came to 11 bases. This CDR3 region has 12 residues. CDR1 is SGHNT, CDR2 YYREEE, per germline (reference sequence). The CDR3 region has the DNA TGTGCCAGCAGCATTGGACAGCGTGAAGCTTTCTTT. As protein: CASSIGQREAFF.

The chain uses TRBV3-1 (or the pseudogene TRBV3-2) and TRBJ2-5; 7 bases map to TRBD1. V shed 2 bases, J shed 4 bases, and the junction held 1 base outside the gene matches. CDR3 size: 13 residues. The germline gives CDR1 LGHDT, CDR2 YNNKEL (reference sequence). The CDR3 DNA reads as TGTGCCAGCAGCCAATACAGGGGAGAGACCCAGTACTTC. Residues: CASSQYRGETQYF.

The chain combines TRBV19 with TRBJ2-7; weak D call: TRBD2 (6 bases). The germline V gene has CDR1 LNHDA and CDR2 SQIVND (reference sequence). Trimming pared 3 bases from V and 4 bases from J, leaving 10 bases between. The CDR3 consists of 13 residues. CDR3 bases: TGTGCCAGTAGTATTCCAGGGAGGTACGAGCAGTACTTC. Translating gives CASSIPGRYEQYF.

The chain links TRBV2 to TRBJ1-1, with D tentatively TRBD1 (6 bases). Germline CDR1 is SNHLY and CDR2 is FYNNEI. There are 14 residues in the CDR3. The V gene lost 8 bases and the J gene lost 4 bases, with 17 bases spanning the gap. CDR3 DNA: TGTGCCAGCGAACCCGGACAGCAGACCACTGAAGCTTTCTTT. This gives the protein CASEPGQQTTEAFF.

V usage is TRBV3-1 (or the pseudogene TRBV3-2) and J usage is TRBJ2-3; 10 bases are a match to TRBD2. Germline CDR1 and CDR2: LGHDT and YNNKEL (reference sequence). J lost 5 bases, V lost 2 bases, and 4 bases had no gene match. CDR3 length: 15 residues. CDR3 amino acids: CASSQSGGVGDTQYF. The CDR3, as DNA: TGTGCCAGCAGCCAAAGCGGGGGGGTAGGAGATACGCAGTATTTT.

V is TRBV19 and J is TRBJ1-6; 7 nucleotides agree with TRBD1. The CDR3 extends over 14 amino acids. The junction had 12 bases not matched to a gene; V was cut back by 8 bases and J by 11 bases. Germline V gene sequence: CDR1 LNHDA, CDR2 SQIVND (reference sequence). CDR3 nucleotides: TGTGCCAGTTCCCGACAGGGAACTGTAACACCCCTCCACTTT. It translates to CASSRQGTVTPLHF. The full variable domain, with the rest looked up from reference TRBV19 and TRBJ1-6, is DGGITQSPKYLFRKEGQNVTLSCEQNLNHDAMYWYRQDPGQGLRLIYYSQIVNDFQKGDIAEGYSVSREKKESFPLTVTSAQKNPTAFYLCASSRQGTVTPLHFGNGTRLTVT.

The chain carries TRBV7-2 and TRBJ2-2; maybe TRBD2 (5 bases). The CDR3 extends over 15 amino acids. Trimming stripped 4 bases from V and 2 bases from J, with 11 bases between. Per germline, CDR1 SGHTA and CDR2 FQGNSA. In DNA form, the CDR3 reads TGTGCCAGCAGCTGGCGACGGGGAAACACCGGGGAGCTGTTTTTT. Its protein product is CASSWRRGNTGELFF.

The chain carries TRBV4-1 and TRBJ2-5, with D perhaps matching TRBD1 (5 bases). The CDR3 extends over 18 amino acids. Germline V gene data show CDR1 as MGHRA and CDR2 as YSYEKL. The ends were cut back, 4 bases at V and 5 bases at J, with 26 bases in the middle. The CDR3 here is CASSPNLWVRVAPETQYF. The CDR3 DNA reads as TGCGCCAGCAGCCCTAATTTATGGGTCAGGGTGGCCCCGGAGACCCAGTACTTC.

CDR3 nucleotides: TGTGCCAGCAGCTCAACAGACAGTTTCCGCTACACCTTC. This encodes CASSSTDSFRYTF. The chain couples TRBV11-2 to TRBJ1-2, with D maybe TRBD1 (5 bases). The germline V and J ends were trimmed by 4 bases and 9 bases, with 15 bases remaining between them. Germline V gene data show CDR1 as SGHAT and CDR2 as FQNNGV. The CDR3 is 13 residues long.

This clone was found once. This chain joins TRBV2 and TRBJ2-1; 10 nucleotides line up with TRBD2. Germline values: CDR1 SNHLY, CDR2 FYNNEI. The CDR3 contains 17 residues. Trimming cost V 3 bases and J 2 bases; bases outside gene matches: 7. This chain's CDR3 is CASSEFPSGSAYNEQFF. The CDR3, as DNA: TGTGCCAGCAGTGAGTTCCCTAGCGGGAGTGCCTACAATGAGCAGTTCTTC.

Only one count was recorded for this clone. The chain employs TRBV11-2 and TRBJ1-2, with 9 nucleotides matching TRBD1. The CDR3 has 17 amino acids. V was clipped by 1 base and J by 4 bases; unmatched bases: 10. Germline V gives CDR1 SGHAT, CDR2 FQNNGV. CDR3 protein: CASSLAPPGQGTYGYTF. The DNA of the CDR3 is TGTGCCAGCAGCTTAGCACCCCCGGGACAGGGCACCTATGGCTACACCTTC.